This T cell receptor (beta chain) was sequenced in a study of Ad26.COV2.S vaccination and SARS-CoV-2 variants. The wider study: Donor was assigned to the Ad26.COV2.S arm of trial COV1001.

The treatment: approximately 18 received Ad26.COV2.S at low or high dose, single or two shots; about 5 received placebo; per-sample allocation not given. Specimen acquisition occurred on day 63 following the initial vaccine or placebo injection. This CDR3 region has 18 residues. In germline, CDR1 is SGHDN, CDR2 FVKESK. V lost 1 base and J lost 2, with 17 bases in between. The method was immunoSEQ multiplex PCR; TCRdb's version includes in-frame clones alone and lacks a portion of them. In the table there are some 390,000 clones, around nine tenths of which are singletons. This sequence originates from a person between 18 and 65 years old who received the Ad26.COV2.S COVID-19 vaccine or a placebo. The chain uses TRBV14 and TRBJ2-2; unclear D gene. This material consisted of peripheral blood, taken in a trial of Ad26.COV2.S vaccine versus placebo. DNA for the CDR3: TGTGCCAGCAGCCAAGTTGGAGTGTTCCCCTCTAACACCGGGGAGCTGTTTTTT. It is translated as CASSQVGVFPSNTGELFF.